The 8 T cell receptor beta chains below all came from one sample that was sequenced in a study of Ad26.COV2.S vaccination and SARS-CoV-2 variants. TCRdb keeps only in-frame clones here, not all; method: immunoSEQ multiplex PCR. Of roughly 500,000 clones listed, around nine tenths are singletons. Treatment reported: 19 received Ad26.COV2.S at low or high dose, single or two shots; several received placebo; per-sample allocation not given. Sample collection was performed on day 63 after the first vaccine or placebo injection. The source material was peripheral blood, sampled in a trial of Ad26.COV2.S vaccine versus placebo. Source of these receptors: a person aged 18-60 years who received the Ad26.COV2.S COVID-19 vaccine or a placebo.

The CDR3, as DNA: TGTGCCAGCAGCCCTTTGGTCACAGCCAATAGCAATCAGCCCCAGCATTTT. Translating gives CASSPLVTANSNQPQHF. V usage is TRBV7-8 and J usage is TRBJ1-5; D remains unclear. Germline-derived CDR1 and CDR2 are SGHVS and FQNEAQ. The CDR3 is made up of 17 amino acids. Trimming left V 5 bases short and J 0 bases short, with 17 bases between.

This chain's CDR3 is CAISESDQPQHF. The CDR3 coding sequence is TGTGCCATCAGTGAGTCGGATCAGCCCCAGCATTTT. The rearrangement joins TRBV10-3 to TRBJ1-5; D unclear. The CDR3 totals 12 residues. Germline V gene data show CDR1 as ENHRY and CDR2 as SYGVKD. V lost 0 bases and J lost 5, with 2 bases in between.

The V gene is TRBV5-6, the J gene TRBJ2-1; maybe TRBD2 (5 bases). Germline lookup yields CDR1 SGHDT and CDR2 YYEEEE. The CDR3 sequence is 15 residues long. Deletions cut 0 bases from V and 5 bases from J, with 12 bases between. For the CDR3, the DNA is TGTGCCAGCAGCTTGGAGCCAGCGGAGGACAATGAGCAGTTCTTC. Its translation is CASSLEPAEDNEQFF. The full variable domain, with the rest looked up from reference TRBV5-6 and TRBJ2-1, is DAGVTQSPTHLIKTRGQQVTLRCSPKSGHDTVSWYQQALGQGPQFIFQYYEEEERQRGNFPDRFSGHQFPNYSSELNVNALLLGDSALYLCASSLEPAEDNEQFFGPGTRLTVL.

This clone came up once. V gene TRBV2 combines with J gene TRBJ2-3, with 9 nucleotides matching TRBD1. The V gene end was trimmed by 6 bases and the J gene end by 1 base; junction bases not matched to a gene: 11. CDR3 length: 17 residues. Germline V gene sequence: CDR1 SNHLY, CDR2 FYNNEI. The CDR3, as DNA: TGTGCCAGCAGGAAGGGACAGGGAGTTTGGGGCACAGATACGCAGTATTTT. This sequence encodes CASRKGQGVWGTDTQYF. The full variable domain, completed using reference TRBV2 and TRBJ2-3, is EPEVTQTPSHQVTQMGQEVILRCVPISNHLYFYWYRQILGQKVEFLVSFYNNEISEKSEIFDDQFSVERPDGSNFTLKIRSTKLEDSAMYFCASRKGQGVWGTDTQYFGPGTRLTVL.

The J gene is TRBJ2-3, the V gene TRBV9; the D is unclear. Trimming took off 0 bases at V and 6 bases at J, with 8 bases between the two ends. The germline V gene encodes CDR1 SGDLS and CDR2 YYNGEE. CDR3 size: 13 residues. The DNA of the CDR3 is TGTGCCAGCAGCGTAGTACCTGGGGATACGCAGTATTTT. Translating gives CASSVVPGDTQYF.

This clone was seen just once. The chain uses TRBV4-3 and TRBJ2-5; tentatively, D is TRBD1 or TRBD2 (6 bases each). This CDR3 spans 15 amino acids. Germline values: CDR1 LGHNA, CDR2 YSLEER. The germline V and J ends were trimmed by 0 bases and 6 bases, with 14 bases remaining between them. CDR3 coding DNA: TGCGCCAGCAGCCAAGATGGGGGGCAGGGAAAGACCCAGTACTTC. Protein product: CASSQDGGQGKTQYF.

The CDR3 coding sequence is TGTGCCAGCACGTGGGGAGCGGGAGAACTTTGGAATGAGCAGTTCTTC. It is translated as CASTWGAGELWNEQFF. The V call is TRBV2, the J call TRBJ2-1, with 8 nucleotides matching TRBD2. Trimming took 7 bases from V and 7 from J; bases not matched to a gene: 15. Germline CDR1 is SNHLY and CDR2 is FYNNEI. The CDR3 consists of 16 residues.

This chain links TRBV6-5 with TRBJ2-1; possibly TRBD1 or TRBD2 for D (5 bases each). The germline gives CDR1 MNHEY, CDR2 SVGAGI. V lost 8 bases, J lost 7 bases, and 15 bases lay in between. The CDR3 has 13 amino acids. The CDR3 nucleotides are TGTGCCAGCGGTCACGGGACGGAAAATGAGCAGTTCTTC. Residues: CASGHGTENEQFF.